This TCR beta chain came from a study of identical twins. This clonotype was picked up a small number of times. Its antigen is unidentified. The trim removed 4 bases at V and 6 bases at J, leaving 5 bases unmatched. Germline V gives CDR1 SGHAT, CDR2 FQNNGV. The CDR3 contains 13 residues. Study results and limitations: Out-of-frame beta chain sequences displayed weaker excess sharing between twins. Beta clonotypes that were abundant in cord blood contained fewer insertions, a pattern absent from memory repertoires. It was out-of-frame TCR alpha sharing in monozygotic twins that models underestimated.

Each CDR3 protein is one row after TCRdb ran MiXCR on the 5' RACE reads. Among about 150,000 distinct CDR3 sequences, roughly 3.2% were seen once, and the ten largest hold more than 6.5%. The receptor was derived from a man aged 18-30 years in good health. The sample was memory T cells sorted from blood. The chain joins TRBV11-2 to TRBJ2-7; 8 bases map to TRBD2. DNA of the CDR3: TGTGCCAGCAGCTCGACGGGGGGGCGCGAGCAGTACGTC. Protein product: CASSSTGGREQYV.